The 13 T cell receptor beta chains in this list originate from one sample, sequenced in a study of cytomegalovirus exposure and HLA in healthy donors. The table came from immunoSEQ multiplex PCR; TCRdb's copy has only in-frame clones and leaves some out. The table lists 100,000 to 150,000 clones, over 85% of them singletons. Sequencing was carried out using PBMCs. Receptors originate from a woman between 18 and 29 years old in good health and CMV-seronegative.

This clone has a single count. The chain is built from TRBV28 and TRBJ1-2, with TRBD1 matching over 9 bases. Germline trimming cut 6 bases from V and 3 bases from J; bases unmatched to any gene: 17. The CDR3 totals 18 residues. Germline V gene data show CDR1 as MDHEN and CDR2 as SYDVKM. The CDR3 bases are TGTGCCAGCAGCCTAATTTCCCCTCTACAGGGGGCGGACTATGGCTACACCTTC. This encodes CASSLISPLQGADYGYTF.

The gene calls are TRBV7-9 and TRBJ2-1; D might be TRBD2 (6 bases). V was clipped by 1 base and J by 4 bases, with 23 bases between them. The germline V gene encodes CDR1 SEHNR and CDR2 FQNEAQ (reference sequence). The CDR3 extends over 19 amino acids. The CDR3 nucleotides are TGTGCCAGCAGCTTAGTAAAGTACCGGGCGGAGGGGAGGTACAATGAGCAGTTCTTC. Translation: CASSLVKYRAEGRYNEQFF.

The CDR3 spells CASRRQGAINTEAFF. CDR3 in DNA: TGTGCCAGCAGAAGACAGGGGGCGATTAACACTGAAGCTTTCTTT. The V call is TRBV2, the J call TRBJ1-1, with 10 bases aligning to TRBD1. This CDR3 is 15 amino acids long. CDR1 SNHLY and CDR2 FYNNEI come from the germline V gene. V trimming: 6 bases; J trimming: 2 bases; junction bases outside the gene matches: 6.

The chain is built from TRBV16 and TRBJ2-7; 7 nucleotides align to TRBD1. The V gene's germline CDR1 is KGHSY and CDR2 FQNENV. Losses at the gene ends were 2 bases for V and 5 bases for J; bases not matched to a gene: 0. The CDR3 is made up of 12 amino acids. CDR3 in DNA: TGTGCCAGCAGCCAAGGACAGGACGAGCAGTACTTC. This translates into CASSQGQDEQYF.

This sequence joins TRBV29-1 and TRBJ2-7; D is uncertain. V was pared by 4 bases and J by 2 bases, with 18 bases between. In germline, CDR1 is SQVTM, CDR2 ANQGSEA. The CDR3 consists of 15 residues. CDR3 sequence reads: CSVVLLEYTPYEQYF. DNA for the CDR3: TGCAGCGTTGTTCTTCTCGAATACACCCCCTACGAGCAGTACTTC.

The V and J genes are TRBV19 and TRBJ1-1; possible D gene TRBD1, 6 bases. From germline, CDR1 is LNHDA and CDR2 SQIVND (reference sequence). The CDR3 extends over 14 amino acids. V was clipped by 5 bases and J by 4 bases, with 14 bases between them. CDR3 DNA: TGTGCCAGTAGTTTACTCACAGGGAGCACTGAAGCTTTCTTT. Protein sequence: CASSLLTGSTEAFF.

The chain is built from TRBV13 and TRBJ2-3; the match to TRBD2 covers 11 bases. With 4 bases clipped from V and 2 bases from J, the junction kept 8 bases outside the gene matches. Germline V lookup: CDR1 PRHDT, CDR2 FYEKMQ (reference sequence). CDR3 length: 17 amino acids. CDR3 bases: TGTGCCAGCAGCTCGAACGAACTAGCGGGGGACACAGATACGCAGTATTTT. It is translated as CASSSNELAGDTDTQYF.

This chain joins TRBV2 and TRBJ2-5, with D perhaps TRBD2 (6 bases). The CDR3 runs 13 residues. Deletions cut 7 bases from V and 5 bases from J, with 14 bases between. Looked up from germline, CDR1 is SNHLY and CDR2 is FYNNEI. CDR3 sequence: CASTGEARETQYF. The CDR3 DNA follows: TGTGCCAGCACTGGGGAGGCTCGGGAGACCCAGTACTTC.

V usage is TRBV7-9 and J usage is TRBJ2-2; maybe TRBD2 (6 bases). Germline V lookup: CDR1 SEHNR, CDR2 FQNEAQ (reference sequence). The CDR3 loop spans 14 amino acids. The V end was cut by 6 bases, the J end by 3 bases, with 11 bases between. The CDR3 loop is CASRAWGDTGELFF. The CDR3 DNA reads TGTGCCAGCAGGGCATGGGGGGACACCGGGGAGCTGTTTTTT.

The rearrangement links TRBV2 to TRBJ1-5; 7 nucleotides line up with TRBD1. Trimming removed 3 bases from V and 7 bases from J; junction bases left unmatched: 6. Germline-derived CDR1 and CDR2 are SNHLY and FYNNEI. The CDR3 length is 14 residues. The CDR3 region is CASSEDRFEQPQHF. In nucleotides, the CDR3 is TGTGCCAGCAGTGAGGACAGGTTCGAACAGCCCCAGCATTTT.

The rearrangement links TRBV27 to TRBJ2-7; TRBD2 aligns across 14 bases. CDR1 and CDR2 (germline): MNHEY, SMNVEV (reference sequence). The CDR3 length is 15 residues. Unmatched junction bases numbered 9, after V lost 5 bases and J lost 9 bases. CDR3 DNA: TGTGCCAGCAGTCAACCGGGACTAGCGGGAGAAGTGCAGTACTTC. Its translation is CASSQPGLAGEVQYF.

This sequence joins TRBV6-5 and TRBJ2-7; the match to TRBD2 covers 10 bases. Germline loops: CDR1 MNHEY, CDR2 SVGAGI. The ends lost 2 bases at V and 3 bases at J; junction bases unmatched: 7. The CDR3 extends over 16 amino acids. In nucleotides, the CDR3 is TGTGCCAGCAGTTACACCGAGGCTAGCGGGAGCTACGAGCAGTACTTC. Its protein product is CASSYTEASGSYEQYF.

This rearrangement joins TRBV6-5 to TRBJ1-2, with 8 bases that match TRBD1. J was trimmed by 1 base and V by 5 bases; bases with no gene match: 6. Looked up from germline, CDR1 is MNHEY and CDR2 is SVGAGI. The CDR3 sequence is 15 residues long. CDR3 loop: CASSRPGQVNYGYTF. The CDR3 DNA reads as TGTGCCAGCAGTCGCCCGGGACAGGTTAACTATGGCTACACCTTC.